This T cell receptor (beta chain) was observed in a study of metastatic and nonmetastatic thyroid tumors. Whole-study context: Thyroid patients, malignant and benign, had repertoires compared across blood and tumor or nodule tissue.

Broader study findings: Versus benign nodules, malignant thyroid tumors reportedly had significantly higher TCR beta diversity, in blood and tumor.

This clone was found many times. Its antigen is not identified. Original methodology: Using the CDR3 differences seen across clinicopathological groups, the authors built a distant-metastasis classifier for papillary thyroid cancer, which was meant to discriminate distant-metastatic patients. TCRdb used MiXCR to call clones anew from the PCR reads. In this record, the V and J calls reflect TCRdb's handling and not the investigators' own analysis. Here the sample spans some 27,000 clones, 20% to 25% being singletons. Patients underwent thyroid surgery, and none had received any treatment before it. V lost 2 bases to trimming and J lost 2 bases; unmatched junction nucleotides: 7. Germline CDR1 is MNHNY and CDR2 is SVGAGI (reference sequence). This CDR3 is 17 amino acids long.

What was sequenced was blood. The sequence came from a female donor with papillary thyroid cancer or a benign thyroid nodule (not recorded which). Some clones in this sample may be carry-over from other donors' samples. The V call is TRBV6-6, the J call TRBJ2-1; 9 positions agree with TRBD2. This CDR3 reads CASSYLAGTNAYNEQFF. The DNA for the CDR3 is TGTGCCAGCAGTTACCTAGCGGGGACGAACGCCTACAATGAGCAGTTCTTC.